The 32 T cell receptor beta chains below were found in one sample sequenced in a study of OX40 agonist ivuxolimab in advanced cancers. Here immunoSEQ multiplex PCR was the method, and the copy in TCRdb shows in-frame clones only, minus some. The repertoire includes over 100,000 clones, about nine tenths of them detected once, and less than 1.1% sits in the top ten. The sample was CD4+ or CD8+ T cells sorted from blood, taken in a trial of the OX40 agonist ivuxolimab. The receptors originated from an adult with an advanced solid tumor such as melanoma, head and neck, liver or kidney cancer.

This clone has just a few counts. This chain links TRBV7-8 with TRBJ2-1; D might be TRBD2 (6 bases). The germline CDR1 and CDR2 sequences are SGHVS and FQNEAQ. V was cut by 1 base and J by 7 bases, with 11 bases left in between. The CDR3 consists of 14 residues. DNA of the CDR3: TGTGCCAGCAGCTTAGGGGGACTCCCTAATGAGCAGTTCTTC. Protein: CASSLGGLPNEQFF.

CDR3 sequence reads: CASSLWGQGVLDGYTF. The CDR3, as DNA: TGTGCCAGCAGTTTATGGGGACAGGGGGTTTTAGATGGCTACACCTTC. V gene TRBV27 combines with J gene TRBJ1-2; 11 bases line up with TRBD1. The V gene's germline CDR1 is MNHEY and CDR2 SMNVEV (reference sequence). V dropped 1 base and J dropped 6; count of bases not matched to a gene: 7. The CDR3 runs to 16 residues.

The chain carries TRBV29-1 and TRBJ1-1, with 7 bases fitting TRBD1. This CDR3 has 14 amino acids. The germline gives CDR1 SQVTM, CDR2 ANQGSEA. Losses at the gene ends were 6 bases for V and 0 bases for J; bases not matched to a gene: 7. CDR3 in DNA: TGCAGCGTGCAATTAGGGACAGTGAACACTGAAGCTTTCTTT. Translated, it gives CSVQLGTVNTEAFF.

A remark on this clone: Other DNA sequences in this sample translate to the same CDR3. The chain has TRBV28 and TRBJ2-3; D gene uncertain. From germline, CDR1 is MDHEN and CDR2 SYDVKM. V was clipped by 3 bases and J by 5 bases, with 3 bases between them. The CDR3 contains 11 residues. CDR3 DNA sequence: TGTGCCAGCAGTTTCGGAGATACGCAGTATTTT. It is translated as CASSFGDTQYF.

This chain connects TRBV5-1 to TRBJ2-1; D ambiguous. There are 15 residues in the CDR3. Germline V gene data show CDR1 as SGHRS and CDR2 as YFSETQ. Deletions cut 0 bases from V and 6 bases from J, with 13 bases between. CDR3 protein: CASSLVATPGNEQFF. The CDR3 DNA reads as TGCGCCAGCAGCTTGGTAGCTACCCCTGGCAATGAGCAGTTCTTC.

This clone was detected only once. The chain employs TRBV5-1 and TRBJ1-1; a possible D gene is TRBD1 (6 bases). The CDR3 spans 15 residues. Between the trimmed V and J ends, which lost 1 base and 2 bases, there was a span of 12 bases. Looked up from germline, CDR1 is SGHRS and CDR2 is YFSETQ. The CDR3 DNA follows: TGCGCCAGCAGCTTGTCAGGGGCCCCCAACACTGAAGCTTTCTTT. Protein sequence: CASSLSGAPNTEAFF.

V gene TRBV7-9 combines with J gene TRBJ1-1; D perhaps matches TRBD1 (6 bases). In germline, CDR1 is SEHNR, CDR2 FQNEAQ (reference sequence). V lost 6 bases and J 8 bases, leaving 16 bases between the germline ends. CDR3 length: 13 amino acids. In DNA, the CDR3 is TGTGCCAGCAGTTACTCTACAGGGAACGAAGCTTTCTTT. This sequence encodes CASSYSTGNEAFF.

This rearrangement joins TRBV5-1 to TRBJ2-2; D is perhaps TRBD1 or TRBD2 (5 bases each). The CDR3 runs 15 residues. V was shortened by 1 base and J by 3 bases, with 10 bases between the two germline ends. CDR1 and CDR2 from the germline V gene are SGHRS and YFSETQ. CDR3 sequence: CASSLSLGDTGELFF. For the CDR3, the DNA is TGCGCCAGCAGCTTGTCCCTGGGGGACACCGGGGAGCTGTTTTTT.

The chain uses TRBV29-1 and TRBJ1-5; D gene uncertain. This CDR3 comprises 15 residues. Germline loops: CDR1 SQVTM, CDR2 ANQGSEA. V shed 4 bases and J shed 4 bases, with 17 bases lying between them. CDR3 residues: CSVVLQPGENQPQHF. The CDR3 DNA reads as TGCAGCGTTGTCCTCCAACCGGGAGAGAATCAGCCCCAGCATTTT.

The V call is TRBV30, the J call TRBJ2-3, with unresolved D. With 1 base removed from V and 4 bases from J, the gap between germline ends came to 9 bases. Per the germline V gene, CDR1 is GTSNPN and CDR2 is SVGIG (reference sequence). This CDR3 contains 13 residues. CDR3 protein: CAWSEMAADTQYF. The CDR3 DNA is TGTGCCTGGAGTGAAATGGCTGCAGATACGCAGTATTTT.

The V gene is TRBV20-1, the J gene TRBJ2-1, with D uncertain. Germline values: CDR1 DFQATT, CDR2 SNEGSKA (reference sequence). Trimming cost V 3 bases and J 4 bases, with 4 bases left between them. The CDR3 loop spans 11 amino acids. The CDR3 coding sequence is TGCAGTGCTAGTAATTACAATGAGCAGTTCTTC. Translation gives CSASNYNEQFF.

V gene TRBV28 combines with J gene TRBJ1-1, with TRBD1 matching 7 bases. CDR1 is MDHEN and CDR2 is SYDVKM in the germline V gene. The V and J ends lost 5 bases and 1 base, in that order; junction bases with no gene match: 4. This CDR3 has 14 amino acids. For the CDR3, the DNA is TGTGCCAGCAGTCTGACAGGGAGGAACACTGAAGCTTTCTTT. Its translation is CASSLTGRNTEAFF. Using reference TRBV28 and TRBJ1-1 for the parts outside the CDR3, the full variable domain is DVKVTQSSRYLVKRTGEKVFLECVQDMDHENMFWYRQDPGLGLRLIYFSYDVKMKEKGDIPEGYSVSREKKERFSLILESASTNQTSMYLCASSLTGRNTEAFFGQGTRLTVV.

This clone was counted a single time. The V call is TRBV5-1, the J call TRBJ2-7; 7 bases are a match to TRBD1. V gave up 0 bases and J gave up 2 bases; unmatched junction bases: 2. The CDR3 loop spans 14 amino acids. CDR1 and CDR2 (germline): SGHRS, YFSETQ. The CDR3 here is CASSLDRGAYEQYF. The CDR3 DNA follows: TGCGCCAGCAGCTTGGACAGGGGCGCCTACGAGCAGTACTTC.

In its sample, this clone was seen a few times. The rearrangement uses TRBV2 and TRBJ1-5, with D perhaps matching TRBD1 (6 bases). V lost 5 bases to trimming and J lost 6 bases, with 14 bases between them. This CDR3 is 14 amino acids long. CDR1 is SNHLY and CDR2 is FYNNEI in the germline V gene. The CDR3 DNA sequence: TGTGCCAGCAGTAACACAGGGTGGGGTCAGCCCCAGCATTTT. This gives the protein CASSNTGWGQPQHF.

Note on this clone: This sample also contains other DNA sequences that code for the same CDR3. This chain connects TRBV27 to TRBJ1-2, with 7 positions matching TRBD1. This CDR3 region has 15 residues. In germline, CDR1 is MNHEY, CDR2 SMNVEV (reference sequence). V trimming: 5 bases; J trimming: 0 bases; junction bases outside the gene matches: 6. Here the CDR3 reads CASSPRTGTNYGYTF. CDR3 nucleotide sequence: TGTGCCAGCAGTCCCCGGACAGGCACTAACTATGGCTACACCTTC.

The V and J genes are TRBV5-1 and TRBJ1-2; the D gene is possibly TRBD1 (6 bases). There are 14 residues in the CDR3. The V and J ends lost 4 bases and 2 bases respectively, with 12 bases between them. The germline CDR1 and CDR2 sequences are SGHRS and YFSETQ. The CDR3 loop reads CASSPDTGNYGYTF. The CDR3, as DNA: TGCGCCAGCAGCCCGGACACAGGGAACTATGGCTACACCTTC.

The chain couples TRBV13 to TRBJ1-1; a possible D gene is TRBD1 (6 bases). This CDR3 is built from 13 residues. Trimming removed 2 bases from V and 7 bases from J, with 11 bases in between. Germline V gives CDR1 PRHDT, CDR2 FYEKMQ (reference sequence). The CDR3 protein is CASSLTGIGEAFF. Written as DNA, the CDR3 is TGTGCCAGCAGCTTAACAGGGATTGGTGAAGCTTTCTTT.

The chain links TRBV6-1 to TRBJ1-2, with TRBD1 matching over 7 bases. There are 15 residues in the CDR3. With 0 bases clipped from V and 4 bases from J, the junction kept 5 bases outside the gene matches. Germline values: CDR1 MNHNS, CDR2 SASEGT. The CDR3 is CASSEAPGQSYGYTF. CDR3 nucleotide sequence: TGTGCCAGCAGTGAAGCGCCGGGACAGTCCTATGGCTACACCTTC.

J is TRBJ2-3 and V is TRBV27; D is unresolved. CDR1 and CDR2 from the germline V gene are MNHEY and SMNVEV (reference sequence). The CDR3 runs 16 residues. Trimming removed 6 bases from V and 0 bases from J, with 16 bases in between. Here the CDR3 DNA reads TGTGCCAGCAGGCCCTCTGGCGGCCTTAGCACAGATACGCAGTATTTT. Its translation: CASRPSGGLSTDTQYF.

The chain joins TRBV5-1 to TRBJ1-1; D is unresolved. V was cut by 1 base and J by 11 bases, with 12 bases left in between. Germline loops: CDR1 SGHRS, CDR2 YFSETQ. The CDR3 runs 12 residues. The CDR3 DNA reads as TGCGCCAGCAGCTTGTTCGGGAACTTGGCTTTCTTT. Protein sequence: CASSLFGNLAFF.

This rearrangement joins TRBV9 to TRBJ1-1; 7 bases map to TRBD1. The germline V gene encodes CDR1 SGDLS and CDR2 YYNGEE. This CDR3 is built from 15 residues. The V gene end was trimmed by 4 bases and the J gene end by 3 bases; junction bases not matched to a gene: 9. The CDR3 spells CASSLTGEGDTEAFF. The CDR3 DNA sequence: TGTGCCAGCAGCTTAACAGGGGAGGGGGACACTGAAGCTTTCTTT. Filled out from reference TRBV9 and TRBJ1-1, the complete variable domain reads DSGVTQTPKHLITATGQRVTLRCSPRSGDLSVYWYQQSLDQGLQFLIQYYNGEERAKGNILERFSAQQFPDLHSELNLSSLELGDSALYFCASSLTGEGDTEAFFGQGTRLTVV.

The chain employs TRBV7-2 and TRBJ2-7, with D perhaps matching TRBD1 (6 bases). The CDR3 covers 14 residues. The germline V and J ends were trimmed by 7 bases and 3 bases, with 16 bases remaining between them. The germline V gene has CDR1 SGHTA and CDR2 FQGNSA. The DNA of the CDR3 is TGTGCCAGCACTGGGGGCGGTGCGGTCTACGAGCAGTACTTC. Protein sequence: CASTGGGAVYEQYF.

V is TRBV5-4 and J is TRBJ2-3; D gene ambiguous. Trimming removed 2 bases from V and 2 bases from J, with 15 bases in between. The CDR3 is made up of 16 amino acids. Germline values: CDR1 SGHNT, CDR2 YYREEE (reference sequence). The CDR3 loop reads CASSFTPFAPTDTQYF. The CDR3 DNA sequence: TGTGCCAGCAGCTTCACTCCCTTTGCGCCCACAGATACGCAGTATTTT.

This chain connects TRBV6-5 to TRBJ2-5; D gene unclear. The CDR3 sequence is 13 residues long. Germline loops: CDR1 MNHEY, CDR2 SVGAGI. Trimming shortened V by 5 bases and J by 1 base, and 8 bases separated the two germline ends. The CDR3 loop is CASSLRAQETQYF. For the CDR3, the DNA is TGTGCCAGCAGTCTCCGCGCCCAAGAGACCCAGTACTTC.

The rearrangement joins TRBV27 to TRBJ2-7; 7 bases agree with TRBD2. In germline, CDR1 is MNHEY, CDR2 SMNVEV (reference sequence). This CDR3 is 15 amino acids long. Trimming took 2 bases from V and 0 from J; bases not matched to a gene: 4. CDR3 DNA sequence: TGTGCCAGCAGTTTAAGGCGGGAGCCCTCCTACGAGCAGTACTTC. It translates to CASSLRREPSYEQYF.

The rearrangement uses TRBV27 and TRBJ2-1; a weak D match, TRBD2 (6 bases). V lost 0 bases to trimming and J lost 3 bases, with 18 bases between them. The germline V gene encodes CDR1 MNHEY and CDR2 SMNVEV (reference sequence). The CDR3 consists of 18 residues. The chain's CDR3 is CASSLSSFGGKGYNEQFF. CDR3 in DNA: TGTGCCAGCAGTTTATCTTCCTTCGGGGGAAAAGGCTACAATGAGCAGTTCTTC.

This clone showed up just once. The gene calls are TRBV28 and TRBJ1-1; 10 bases are a match to TRBD1. V lost 4 bases and J lost 5; bases outside the gene matches: 1. CDR1 MDHEN and CDR2 SYDVKM come from the germline V gene. The CDR3 spans 13 residues. CDR3 in DNA: TGTGCCAGCAGTTCGGGACAGGGGACTGAAGCTTTCTTT. This translates into CASSSGQGTEAFF. Looking up the rest from reference TRBV28 and TRBJ1-1 gives the full variable domain: DVKVTQSSRYLVKRTGEKVFLECVQDMDHENMFWYRQDPGLGLRLIYFSYDVKMKEKGDIPEGYSVSREKKERFSLILESASTNQTSMYLCASSSGQGTEAFFGQGTRLTVV.

This clone was seen more than once but under ten times. This chain uses TRBV7-9 with TRBJ1-5; TRBD1 might be the D (5 bases). Germline V gives CDR1 SEHNR, CDR2 FQNEAQ (reference sequence). Deletions cut 4 bases from V and 9 bases from J, with 13 bases between. This CDR3 spans 13 amino acids. Written as DNA, the CDR3 is TGTGCCAGCAGCTGGGACCCGGCGGGGCCCCAGCATTTT. It codes for CASSWDPAGPQHF.

The chain is built from TRBV11-2 and TRBJ1-1; D not resolved. Trimming left V 1 base short and J 1 base short, with 7 bases between. The length of the CDR3 is 14 residues. Germline CDR1 reads SGHAT; CDR2 reads FQNNGV. CDR3 in DNA: TGTGCCAGCAGCTTAGGAGGATCGAACACTGAAGCTTTCTTT. Translating it yields CASSLGGSNTEAFF.

The CDR3 spells CASSVGTSSRGGSYNEQFF. As DNA, the CDR3 is TGTGCCAGCAGCGTAGGGACTAGCTCTCGAGGAGGGTCCTACAATGAGCAGTTCTTC. This chain links TRBV7-3 with TRBJ2-1, with 9 bases aligning to TRBD2. The length of the CDR3 is 19 residues. Germline values: CDR1 SGHTA, CDR2 FQGTGA. V gave up 5 bases and J gave up 1 base; unmatched junction bases: 15.

The V and J genes are TRBV9 and TRBJ2-7; 7 bases match TRBD2. The CDR3 spans 16 residues. The trim removed 0 bases at V and 5 bases at J, leaving 11 bases unmatched. Germline values: CDR1 SGDLS, CDR2 YYNGEE. The CDR3 region has the DNA TGTGCCAGCAGCGTAGAGGGCGGTAGCGGGTGGGACGAGCAGTACTTC. This codes for CASSVEGGSGWDEQYF.

The chain employs TRBV5-1 and TRBJ2-2; TRBD2 matches at 8 bases. The length of the CDR3 is 16 residues. Unmatched junction bases numbered 9, after V lost 5 bases and J lost 3 bases. The V gene's germline CDR1 is SGHRS and CDR2 YFSETQ. The CDR3 loop reads CASRSPGLVYTGELFF. CDR3 DNA: TGCGCCAGCAGATCCCCGGGACTAGTCTACACCGGGGAGCTGTTTTTT. The whole variable domain, remainder taken from reference TRBV5-1 and TRBJ2-2, is KAGVTQTPRYLIKTRGQQVTLSCSPISGHRSVSWYQQTPGQGLQFLFEYFSETQRNKGNFPGRFSGRQFSNSRSEMNVSTLELGDSALYLCASRSPGLVYTGELFFGEGSRLTVL.